One sample yielded the 8 T cell receptor beta chains listed below, sequenced in a study of T cell responses to AZD1222 COVID-19 vaccine. Produced via immunoSEQ multiplex PCR; TCRdb's table is partial and in-frame only. The table records fewer than 120,000 clones, around nine tenths of them present only once. The sample was peripheral blood, taken 28 days after the second AZD1222 dose. The source is an adult who received the AZD1222 COVID-19 vaccine.

The chain recombines TRBV20-1 with TRBJ1-1; no firm D call. Germline V gene sequence: CDR1 DFQATT, CDR2 SNEGSKA (reference sequence). The CDR3 is made up of 15 amino acids. V dropped 3 bases and J dropped 0 bases, with 14 bases sitting between them. The CDR3 sequence: CSASNSNFMNTEAFF. DNA for the CDR3: TGCAGTGCTAGTAACTCTAATTTCATGAACACTGAAGCTTTCTTT.

The genes are TRBV5-4 and TRBJ1-2, with D perhaps matching TRBD1 (5 bases). Trimming shortened V by 7 bases and J by 1 base, and 11 bases separated the two germline ends. Per germline, CDR1 SGHNT and CDR2 YYREEE (reference sequence). This CDR3 region has 13 residues. The CDR3 DNA reads as TGTGCCAGCCGCAGGGTCGGTAACTATGGCTACACCTTC. Translating it yields CASRRVGNYGYTF.

The V and J genes are TRBV11-2 and TRBJ2-5; TRBD2 aligns across 7 bases. Germline assignment: CDR1 SGHAT and CDR2 FQNNGV. The CDR3 spans 15 residues. The J segment lost 5 bases and the V segment lost 5 bases, leaving 11 bases of the junction unmatched. The CDR3 spells CASSPLGGVRETQYF. In nucleotides, the CDR3 is TGTGCCAGCAGCCCCCTGGGGGGGGTTCGGGAGACCCAGTACTTC.

The chain is built from TRBV28 and TRBJ1-5, with 8 bases identical to TRBD1. Germline CDR1 is MDHEN and CDR2 is SYDVKM. The ends lost 6 bases at V and 5 bases at J; junction bases unmatched: 9. The CDR3 is 15 amino acids. CDR3 in DNA: TGTGCCAGCAGGGCCCCAGACAGGGGCGATCAGCCCCAGCATTTT. Protein: CASRAPDRGDQPQHF.

The rearrangement joins TRBV24-1 to TRBJ2-7; D not certain. This CDR3 region has 12 residues. Trimming stripped 4 bases from V and 4 bases from J, with 7 bases between. Germline V gene lookup returns CDR1 KGHDR and CDR2 SFDVKD. In DNA form, the CDR3 reads TGTGCCACCAGTGACGAAGGGTACGAGCAGTACTTC. Residues: CATSDEGYEQYF.

The V and J genes are TRBV6-5 and TRBJ2-2, with D possibly being TRBD1 (6 bases). The CDR3 length is 15 residues. Trimming cost V 6 bases and J 0 bases, with 11 bases left between them. The germline CDR1 and CDR2 sequences are MNHEY and SVGAGI. The CDR3 is CASRPGTTNTGELFF. The DNA of the CDR3 is TGTGCCAGCAGGCCCGGGACAACGAACACCGGGGAGCTGTTTTTT.

V is TRBV19 and J is TRBJ2-5; TRBD1 might be the D (6 bases). V was shortened by 2 bases and J by 5 bases, with 9 bases between the two germline ends. The CDR3 is made up of 13 amino acids. Germline values: CDR1 LNHDA, CDR2 SQIVND (reference sequence). The CDR3 loop reads CASSINRVETQYF. CDR3 sequence (DNA): TGTGCCAGTAGTATAAACAGGGTGGAGACCCAGTACTTC. The full variable domain, rest sourced from reference TRBV19 and TRBJ2-5, is DGGITQSPKYLFRKEGQNVTLSCEQNLNHDAMYWYRQDPGQGLRLIYYSQIVNDFQKGDIAEGYSVSREKKESFPLTVTSAQKNPTAFYLCASSINRVETQYFGPGTRLLVL.

This clone was found once. The chain employs TRBV19 and TRBJ2-7, with a weak D call TRBD1 (6 bases). Germline V gene sequence: CDR1 LNHDA, CDR2 SQIVND (reference sequence). Deletions cut 1 base from V and 3 bases from J, with 10 bases between. The CDR3 is 14 amino acids. The CDR3 coding sequence is TGTGCCAGTAGTATAGCCAGGGGTGGCTACGAGCAGTACTTC. Protein sequence: CASSIARGGYEQYF.